This T cell receptor (beta chain) was profiled in a study of blood T cell repertoires in COVID-19. Study overall: Spain, Italy and the United States supplied samples that represented acute and convalescent COVID-19.

Germline values: CDR1 SGHDT, CDR2 YYEEEE. Trimming at V came to 2 bases and at J to 5 bases, leaving 6 bases not matched to a gene. The CDR3 is 14 amino acids. Participants were aged about 18 to 89 years, lived in roughly 25 US areas, and enrolled virtually. Under the authors' procedure: Nucleated cell number was recorded as an estimate derived from reference gene primer amplification. The data were produced by immunoSEQ multiplex PCR, yet TCRdb's version contains in-frame clones alone and is incomplete. The V and J calls and the clone size are those of that table, but D and trimming were determined from the DNA. Of 140,000 or so clones listed, 84% are singletons.

This sequence joins TRBV5-6 and TRBJ2-5; 7 bases align to TRBD1. The receptor was derived from a woman aged 50 to 65 with acute COVID-19. What was sequenced was PBMCs or T cells enriched from blood (not recorded which). The CDR3 nucleotides are TGTGCCAGCAGCTTCAAGGGGGCGGGCGAGACCCAGTACTTC. Encoded protein: CASSFKGAGETQYF.